In its sample, the clone carrying this T cell receptor (beta chain) was seen a few times. Its antigen is still unknown. This sample stems from a study of CD8 T cells in ankylosing spondylitis. General observations from the study: Among TCR beta sequences, a motif of under 10 highly homologous variants appeared characteristic of ankylosing spondylitis blood. Reportedly, matched ankylosing spondylitis synovial fluid was significantly enriched for disease-linked clones.

TCRdb recomputed calls from the 5' RACE reads with MiXCR, one row per CDR3 protein. Of 150,000 to 200,000 distinct CDR3 sequences in the sample, roughly 18% were seen once. This CDR3 spans 14 amino acids. Trimming pared 3 bases from V and 2 bases from J, leaving 9 bases between. Germline V CDR1 and CDR2: KGHSH, LQKENI. Specimen: blood, either unsorted or a sorted T cell fraction (not recorded which). The rearrangement uses TRBV18 and TRBJ2-3; D might be TRBD1 (5 bases). The sequence was collected from a male donor aged 10-29 years with ankylosing spondylitis or in good health (not recorded which). CDR3 coding DNA: TGTGCCAGCTCACCGGGGCGTCTCACAGATACGCAGTATTTT. Translated, it gives CASSPGRLTDTQYF.